These T cell receptor beta chains were read from a single sample in a study of blood T cell repertoires in COVID-19. This table comes from immunoSEQ multiplex PCR, and its TCRdb copy is limited to in-frame clones, with some not included. The data contain fewer than 250,000 clones, about 84% of them singletons. Sequencing input: PBMCs or T cells enriched from blood (not recorded which). These TCRs come from a woman between 50 and 59 years old who had recovered from COVID-19. CDR3s leave out the opening cysteine and the closing phenylalanine or tryptophan. The D gene is left open where the match is weak.

D gene	CDR3 length	V gene	J gene	CDR3 protein
-	11	TRBV19	TRBJ2-5	ASSKAERETQY
-	11	TRBV7-2	TRBJ1-5	ASSSQVNQPQH
TRBD2	14	TRBV7-9	TRBJ2-5	ASSLVPAGVQETQY
TRBD1	11	TRBV29-1	TRBJ1-2	SVGAGGNYGYT
-	14	TRBV4-2	TRBJ2-5	ASSPTGRTIQETQY
-	9	TRBV27	TRBJ2-1	ASSFYNEQF
-	12	TRBV13	TRBJ1-1	ASSLGLQGAEAF
-	14	TRBV4-2	TRBJ1-6	ASSQRGRGYNSPLH
-	14	TRBV10-3	TRBJ1-6	AISESGGRGFNGLH
TRBD1	13	TRBV6-5	TRBJ1-2	ASSREGQMPYGYT
-	12	TRBV29-1	TRBJ1-3	SVEDSVAGNTIY